Included here is one TCR beta chain sequence, with context. Its antigen is unknown. No base-level quality is on record; no much larger clone is a single base apart. TCRbeta CDR3 regions were amplified from genomic DNA by means of the immunoSEQ Assay, a bias-controlled multiplex PCR. The authors' pipeline ran thus. The number of nucleated cells in each sample was estimated from the amplification of reference gene primers within the assay. Sequence reads were collapsed and filtered to measure the absolute abundance of every unique TCRbeta CDR3 rearrangement. For each sample, productive Simpson clonality was calculated as the square root of Simpson's diversity index over productive rearrangements. In its TCRdb copy, this immuneACCESS table keeps in-frame sequences only and misses some clones. Where compared with another copy, unresolved V genes explain less than half of these, and the others have no known cause. V and J calls and clone size follow that table, whereas D and trimming were derived from the DNA. The sample table holds about 69,000 clones, of which approximately 78% were seen once. The biggest ten clones account for roughly 9.7% of the sample.

This sample was taken from a study of blood T cell repertoires in COVID-19 (TCRdb year 2020). A note on the overall study: Samples from collaborators originated in the United States, Italy and Spain and spanned both the acute and convalescent phases of COVID-19. Where available, HLA class I and class II types were taken from metadata supplied by the sample provider and were not determined by assay-based typing. The repertoires were made available in a free public database intended to serve as a resource for research on the immune response to SARS-CoV-2. The sample metadata nearly always contained a de-identified subject ID, COVID-19 status, age in years and sex. The prospective study material was composed of cDNA or gDNA derived from T cells, B-cell-depleted T cells, or PBMCs. The samples were drawn from two sources: the first 160 participants of the ongoing ImmuneRACE study, and 1,200 or so subjects contributed by 6 global collaborators. Subjects who had been exposed to COVID-19, were actively infected with it, or had recovered from it provided the deeply sampled blood TCRbeta repertoires that made up the dataset.

Collaborating institutions collected whole blood in K2EDTA tubes following their own protocols. Collaborator samples were shipped for TCRbeta analysis as frozen whole blood, isolated PBMCs, or DNA extracted from either sample type. The research as a whole found: The amount of clinical and demographic metadata varied by source and participant and was provided uncurated.

The TCR originated in a woman aged 80 or over with acute or convalescent COVID-19. The material sequenced was peripheral blood.

The nucleotide sequence reads as follows: TGTGCCAGCAATAGCTCCTACGAGCAGTACTTC. The resulting protein is CASNSSYEQYF. The rearrangement combines TRBV7-2 with TRBJ2-7; the D gene identity is not certain. Inclusive of the bounding cysteine and phenylalanine, the CDR3 is 11 residues long. This entry keeps only the CDR3 DNA: 33 bases, framed from base 1. CDR1 SGHTA and CDR2 FQGNSA are derived from the germline V gene. V lost 7 bases and J lost 0 bases; the stretch between them is 4 bases long.